These 16 T cell receptor beta chains originate from one sample sequenced in a study of blood T cell repertoires in COVID-19. TCRdb's table, derived via immunoSEQ multiplex PCR, lists solely in-frame clones and lacks some. The sample holds more than 150,000 clones, around 87% seen once. The sequenced sample consisted of peripheral blood. The receptor set was obtained from a middle-aged man with active or convalescent COVID-19.

The rearrangement uses TRBV19 and TRBJ1-2; D is undetermined. V was trimmed by 1 base and J by 5 bases, leaving 5 bases between them. The CDR3 runs to 12 residues. CDR1 is LNHDA, CDR2 SQIVND, per germline (reference sequence). The CDR3 loop reads CASSIGRYGYTF. CDR3 nucleotide sequence: TGTGCCAGTAGTATAGGCCGGTATGGCTACACCTTC. Supplemented by reference TRBV19 and TRBJ1-2, the full variable domain reads DGGITQSPKYLFRKEGQNVTLSCEQNLNHDAMYWYRQDPGQGLRLIYYSQIVNDFQKGDIAEGYSVSREKKESFPLTVTSAQKNPTAFYLCASSIGRYGYTFGSGTRLTVV.

The chain is built from TRBV5-6 and TRBJ1-3; D is possibly TRBD1 (6 bases). With 2 bases removed from V and 0 bases from J, the gap between germline ends came to 12 bases. Per the germline V gene, CDR1 is SGHDT and CDR2 is YYEEEE. The CDR3 is 16 residues long. DNA of the CDR3: TGTGCCAGCAGCTTCTCCAGGGGTTACTCTGGAAACACCATATATTTT. This translates into CASSFSRGYSGNTIYF.

The CDR3 protein is CASSLIRGSTEAFF. Here the CDR3 DNA reads TGTGCCAGCAGTTTAATCAGGGGGAGCACTGAAGCTTTCTTT. V and J are TRBV28 and TRBJ1-1, with 7 bases fitting TRBD1. This CDR3 is built from 14 residues. CDR1 and CDR2 from the germline V gene are MDHEN and SYDVKM. After removal of 2 bases from V and 4 bases from J, the junction contained 4 bases not matched to a gene.

This chain joins TRBV28 and TRBJ1-3; weak D call: TRBD1 (6 bases). Germline V gene data show CDR1 as MDHEN and CDR2 as SYDVKM. The CDR3 loop spans 18 amino acids. Trimming removed 2 bases from V and 0 bases from J, with 17 bases in between. The CDR3 sequence is CASSLGQGLGASGNTIYF. The CDR3 nucleotides are TGTGCCAGCAGTTTAGGGCAGGGGTTGGGAGCCTCTGGAAACACCATATATTTT.

The chain uses TRBV18 and TRBJ1-2; D ambiguous. The CDR3 spans 15 residues. V lost 0 bases to trimming and J lost 8 bases, with 16 bases between them. The germline V gene has CDR1 KGHSH and CDR2 LQKENI. CDR3 amino acids: CASSPPMTPSGGYTF. The CDR3, as DNA: TGTGCCAGCTCACCACCGATGACTCCGAGCGGCGGCTACACCTTC.

The chain links TRBV4-1 to TRBJ2-2; 9 nucleotides line up with TRBD2. Germline assignment: CDR1 MGHRA and CDR2 YSYEKL. This CDR3 region has 17 residues. V shed 1 base, J shed 2 bases, and the junction held 5 bases outside the gene matches. CDR3 region: CASSQGVLAGNTGELFF. As DNA, the CDR3 is TGCGCCAGCAGCCAAGGGGTGCTAGCGGGAAACACCGGGGAGCTGTTTTTT.

CDR3 residues: CASSQATDNQPQHF. As DNA, the CDR3 is TGTGCCAGCAGCCAGGCGACAGACAATCAGCCCCAGCATTTT. The gene calls are TRBV3-1 (or the pseudogene TRBV3-2) and TRBJ1-5, with D maybe TRBD1 (5 bases). The germline V gene encodes CDR1 LGHDT and CDR2 YNNKEL (reference sequence). This CDR3 comprises 14 residues. The V gene lost 3 bases and the J gene lost 3 bases, with 9 bases spanning the gap.

The chain combines TRBV5-1 with TRBJ1-1; the D gene is possibly TRBD1 (6 bases). The CDR3 loop spans 15 amino acids. Germline values: CDR1 SGHRS, CDR2 YFSETQ. Trimming pared 4 bases from V and 1 base from J, leaving 14 bases between. CDR3 sequence reads: CASSRSGTPNTEAFF. The DNA for the CDR3 is TGCGCCAGCAGCCGCAGCGGGACACCGAACACTGAAGCTTTCTTT.

The rearrangement joins TRBV4-3 to TRBJ1-1; D is ambiguous. V shed 1 base and J shed 4 bases, with 10 bases lying between them. CDR3 length equals 14 residues. CDR1 and CDR2 (germline): LGHNA, YSLEER. The CDR3 region is CASSQGHLGTEAFF. In DNA, the CDR3 is TGCGCCAGCAGCCAAGGACACCTGGGCACTGAAGCTTTCTTT.

The V and J genes are TRBV5-1 and TRBJ1-2; 11 nucleotides line up with TRBD1. There are 15 residues in the CDR3. CDR1 is SGHRS and CDR2 is YFSETQ in the germline V gene. V trimming: 1 base; J trimming: 6 bases; junction bases outside the gene matches: 5. The DNA for the CDR3 is TGCGCCAGCAGCTTGATGGGGACAGGGGGTGATGGCTACACCTTC. Amino acid sequence: CASSLMGTGGDGYTF.

This clone has a single count. For the CDR3, the DNA is TGTGCCAGTAGTATACTGGCAGGGGGCTACGGCTACACCTTC. As protein: CASSILAGGYGYTF. The V call is TRBV19, the J call TRBJ1-2; 8 bases agree with TRBD1. J lost 8 bases, V lost 2 bases, and 7 bases had no gene match. Germline values: CDR1 LNHDA, CDR2 SQIVND (reference sequence). This CDR3 has 14 residues.

This chain connects TRBV6-5 to TRBJ1-2; no clear D gene. Trimming shortened V by 6 bases and J by 7 bases, and 9 bases separated the two germline ends. This CDR3 contains 11 residues. CDR1 is MNHEY and CDR2 is SVGAGI in the germline V gene. CDR3 region: CASSVSLGYTF. The CDR3 DNA is TGTGCCAGCAGCGTGAGCCTTGGCTACACCTTC.

The gene calls are TRBV7-3 and TRBJ2-2; possibly TRBD2 for D (6 bases). Trimming left V 2 bases short and J 4 bases short, with 14 bases between. In germline, CDR1 is SGHTA, CDR2 FQGTGA. The CDR3 length is 16 residues. The CDR3 region has the DNA TGTGCCAGCAGCTTACCAAATGCGGGGATCACCGGGGAGCTGTTTTTT. Protein: CASSLPNAGITGELFF.

This clone was recorded only once. The chain combines TRBV2 with TRBJ2-7; 8 nucleotides agree with TRBD1. This CDR3 comprises 13 residues. J lost 3 bases, V lost 6 bases, and 4 bases had no gene match. Germline V gives CDR1 SNHLY, CDR2 FYNNEI. The DNA of the CDR3 is TGTGCCAGCAGGGCAGGGGGCCTCTACGAGCAGTACTTC. Translation: CASRAGGLYEQYF.

The rearrangement uses TRBV3-1 (or the pseudogene TRBV3-2) and TRBJ1-2; 10 bases are a match to TRBD1. The CDR3 runs 14 residues. The germline V gene has CDR1 LGHDT and CDR2 YNNKEL (reference sequence). Unmatched junction bases numbered 2, after V lost 0 bases and J lost 7 bases. The CDR3 sequence: CASSQEWDRGGYTF. The CDR3 DNA sequence: TGTGCCAGCAGCCAAGAGTGGGACAGGGGTGGCTACACCTTC.

V usage is TRBV28 and J usage is TRBJ1-1; D is uncertain. Germline V gene lookup returns CDR1 MDHEN and CDR2 SYDVKM. The CDR3 has 12 residues. The V end lost 3 bases, the J end lost 8 bases, and 10 bases lay between the germline ends. The DNA for the CDR3 is TGTGCCAGCAGTTTTCAGTTGGCAGAAGCTTTCTTT. Its protein is CASSFQLAEAFF.